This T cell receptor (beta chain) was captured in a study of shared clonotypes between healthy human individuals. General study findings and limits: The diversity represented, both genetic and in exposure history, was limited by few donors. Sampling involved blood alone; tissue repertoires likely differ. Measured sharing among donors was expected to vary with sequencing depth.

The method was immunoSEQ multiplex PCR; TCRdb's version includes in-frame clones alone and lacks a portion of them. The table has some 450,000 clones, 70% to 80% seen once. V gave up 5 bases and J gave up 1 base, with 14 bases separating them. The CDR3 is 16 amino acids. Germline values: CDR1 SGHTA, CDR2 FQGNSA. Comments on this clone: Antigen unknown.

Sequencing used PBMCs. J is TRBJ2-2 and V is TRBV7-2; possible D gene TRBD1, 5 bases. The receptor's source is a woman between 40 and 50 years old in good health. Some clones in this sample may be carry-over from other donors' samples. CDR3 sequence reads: CASSPGHVWNTGELFF. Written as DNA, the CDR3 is TGTGCCAGCAGCCCCGGACACGTATGGAACACCGGGGAGCTGTTTTTT.